What follows describes a single T cell receptor beta chain. The entry originates in a study of control samples from healthy donors and cancer patients. Clones were sequenced by immunoSEQ multiplex PCR, and TCRdb holds only the in-frame ones, with some missing. The sample yields about 51,000 clones, 80% seen once. The CDR3 extends over 15 amino acids. From germline, CDR1 is LGHNA and CDR2 YNFKEQ. V was clipped by 2 bases and J by 3 bases; unmatched bases: 3. The J gene is TRBJ2-3, the V gene TRBV4-2; 9 bases agree with TRBD2. The receptor was isolated from a man between 65 and 85 years old in good health. Sequencing used blood. The CDR3 DNA sequence: TGTGCCAGCAGCCAAAGACTAGCGGTGACAGATACGCAGTATTTT. This sequence encodes CASSQRLAVTDTQYF.